What follows are 25 T cell receptor beta chains derived from one specimen sequenced in a study of blood T cells in healthy people across ages. Sample-barcoded 5' priming and a J-beta primer mix drove a second PCR of roughly 6 to 12 cycles. TCRdb fed the 5' RACE reads into MiXCR, producing one record per CDR3 protein. In the table there are about 900,000 distinct CDR3 sequences, roughly 50% of which are singletons. Sequenced material: blood. All receptors come from a man between 25 and 39 years old in good health.

A few counts support this clonotype. For the CDR3, the DNA is TGTGCCAGCAGTCTCTTTACGAGGACAGGGGGCGTGAATGAAAAACTGTTTTTT. Protein sequence: CASSLFTRTGGVNEKLFF. The rearrangement joins TRBV28 to TRBJ1-4; 11 bases match TRBD1. The CDR3 extends over 18 amino acids. V lost 5 bases and J lost 5; bases outside the gene matches: 13. The germline V gene encodes CDR1 MDHEN and CDR2 SYDVKM.

The V gene is TRBV20-1, the J gene TRBJ1-2; D gene uncertain. The length of the CDR3 is 12 residues. Trimming took 6 bases from V and 7 from J, leaving 15 bases between them. Germline assignment: CDR1 DFQATT and CDR2 SNEGSKA (reference sequence). The CDR3: CSAGRRLGGYTF. DNA of the CDR3: TGCAGTGCCGGAAGGAGGCTCGGTGGCTACACCTTC.

This sequence joins TRBV7-9 and TRBJ2-3; D not resolved. V was trimmed by 8 bases and J by 0 bases, leaving 9 bases between them. The CDR3 contains 13 residues. The germline CDR1 and CDR2 sequences are SEHNR and FQNEAQ (reference sequence). The CDR3 loop is CASAVHSTDTQYF. The CDR3, as DNA: TGTGCCAGCGCCGTTCATAGCACAGATACGCAGTATTTT.

CDR3 DNA: TGCAGCGTTGGGTGGGCAGGCGCCGAGCAGTTCTTC. Amino acids: CSVGWAGAEQFF. V usage is TRBV29-1 and J usage is TRBJ2-1, with unresolved D. The CDR3 contains 12 residues. Germline values: CDR1 SQVTM, CDR2 ANQGSEA. V was clipped by 4 bases and J by 10 bases, with 14 bases between them.

The chain employs TRBV5-1 and TRBJ2-4; D is possibly TRBD1 (6 bases). The J call is doubtful: the DNA matches TRBJ2-7 better. Germline V gene lookup returns CDR1 SGHRS and CDR2 YFSETQ. There are 14 residues in the CDR3. Written as DNA, the CDR3 is TGCGCCAGCCGCCCAACAGGGCTAGCCTACGAGCAGTACTTC. Its protein product is CASRPTGLAYEQYF.

Comments on this clonotype: A junction boundary mismatches the germline segment, possibly from a read error. The gene calls are TRBV7-7 and TRBJ2-5; 8 bases are a match to TRBD2. The CDR3 contains 18 residues. CDR1 SSHAT and CDR2 FNYEAQ come from the germline V gene (reference sequence). As DNA, the CDR3 is TGTGCTAGCAGCTCCCGTGCACCTGGTAGCGGGACTAAAGAGACCCAGTACTTC. Translation: CASSSRAPGSGTKETQYF.

This rearrangement joins TRBV4-1 to TRBJ1-2, with D hard to call. This CDR3 spans 15 amino acids. CDR1 is MGHRA, CDR2 YSYEKL, per germline. V was pared by 1 base and J by 1 base, with 10 bases between. The CDR3 sequence is CASSQGVRDNYGYTF. DNA for the CDR3: TGCGCCAGCAGCCAAGGAGTACGGGATAACTATGGCTACACCTTC.

The rearrangement joins TRBV5-1 to TRBJ2-1; 10 nucleotides agree with TRBD2. CDR3 length equals 15 residues. Germline values: CDR1 SGHRS, CDR2 YFSETQ. With 4 bases clipped from V and 8 bases from J, the junction kept 9 bases outside the gene matches. The CDR3 nucleotides are TGCGCCAGCAGCCTTGCTAGCGGGGGTGGGGATGAGCAGTTCTTC. Amino acid sequence: CASSLASGGGDEQFF.

This clonotype was detected a few times. This chain links TRBV30 with TRBJ1-2; weak D call: TRBD1 (5 bases). CDR1 GTSNPN and CDR2 SVGIG come from the germline V gene (reference sequence). V was clipped by 0 bases and J by 4 bases, with 15 bases between them. The CDR3 covers 15 residues. The CDR3 loop reads CAWSVHMGEVYGYTF. The CDR3 region has the DNA TGTGCCTGGAGTGTACATATGGGGGAGGTCTATGGCTACACCTTC.

This clonotype was recorded many times. The chain has TRBV5-1 and TRBJ1-1, with D possibly being TRBD1 (6 bases). Germline CDR1 SGHRS, CDR2 YFSETQ. The CDR3 totals 14 residues. Trimming left V 10 bases short and J 2 bases short, with 18 bases between. CDR3: CAGREMGGNTEAFF. The DNA for the CDR3 is TGCGCCGGCCGAGAGATGGGGGGCAACACTGAAGCTTTCTTT.

This clonotype was seen a few times. The chain couples TRBV20-1 to TRBJ2-3, with unresolved D. Germline loops: CDR1 DFQATT, CDR2 SNEGSKA (reference sequence). CDR3 length: 15 residues. Deletions cut 2 bases from V and 3 bases from J, with 15 bases between. CDR3 nucleotide sequence: TGCAGTGCTAGACCTAGTACCAGACATACAGATACGCAGTATTTT. Translated: CSARPSTRHTDTQYF.

This chain joins TRBV9 and TRBJ2-3; the D is unclear. Trimming took off 3 bases at V and 0 bases at J, with 5 bases between the two ends. CDR1 is SGDLS and CDR2 is YYNGEE in the germline V gene. CDR3 length: 13 residues. This CDR3 is CASSASSTDTQYF. The CDR3 DNA follows: TGTGCCAGCAGCGCTTCAAGCACAGATACGCAGTATTTT.

The chain employs TRBV4-1 and TRBJ2-5, with 7 bases matching TRBD1. The CDR3 length is 14 residues. With 4 bases clipped from V and 11 bases from J, the junction kept 13 bases outside the gene matches. Germline V lookup: CDR1 MGHRA, CDR2 YSYEKL. The CDR3 nucleotides are TGCGCCAGCAGCCTTGGAGAGGGGGCAAGTGAGCAGTACTTC. Translated, it gives CASSLGEGASEQYF.

V is TRBV7-3 and J is TRBJ2-1, with 10 bases that match TRBD2. Germline CDR1 reads SGHTA; CDR2 reads FQGTGA. V lost 4 bases and J lost 2; bases outside the gene matches: 5. The CDR3 has 16 amino acids. CDR3 in DNA: TGTGCCAGCAGCTCTAAGCGGGGGGGTACCTACAATGAGCAGTTCTTC. Its protein is CASSSKRGGTYNEQFF.

The gene calls are TRBV28 and TRBJ2-7; D may correspond to TRBD1 or TRBD2 (5 bases each). The germline gives CDR1 MDHEN, CDR2 SYDVKM. Trimming took off 8 bases at V and 6 bases at J, with 17 bases between the two ends. The CDR3 loop spans 13 amino acids. As DNA, the CDR3 is TGTGCCAGCGCCCCGGGGCGGATATGCGAGCAGTACTTC. Translated: CASAPGRICEQYF.

In its sample, this clonotype was seen many times. This sequence joins TRBV29-1 and TRBJ1-5; 7 bases fit TRBD1. J gave up 7 bases and V 4 bases, and 4 bases lay outside the gene matches. The CDR3 has 12 amino acids. Germline CDR1 and CDR2: SQVTM and ANQGSEA. DNA of the CDR3: TGCAGCGTTGGACAGGGTCGGCAGCCCCAGCATTTT. This encodes CSVGQGRQPQHF.

The V call is TRBV29-1, the J call TRBJ1-1; D is unresolved. The CDR3 contains 14 residues. In germline, CDR1 is SQVTM, CDR2 ANQGSEA. V lost 0 bases to trimming and J lost 3 bases, with 11 bases between them. This CDR3 reads CSVEEGFKDTEAFF. CDR3 bases: TGCAGCGTTGAAGAGGGCTTTAAGGACACTGAAGCTTTCTTT.

The V gene is TRBV10-3, the J gene TRBJ2-6; 7 positions agree with TRBD1. Germline assignment: CDR1 ENHRY and CDR2 SYGVKD. Unmatched junction bases numbered 3, after V lost 5 bases and J lost 2 bases. The CDR3 consists of 15 residues. In DNA, the CDR3 is TGTGCCATCAGTACCGGGACAGCTGGGGCCAACGTCCTGACTTTC. Encoded protein: CAISTGTAGANVLTF.

A few counts support this clonotype. The chain carries TRBV6-5 and TRBJ1-5; 8 bases are shared with TRBD1. The CDR3 totals 16 residues. V dropped 5 bases and J dropped 2; count of bases not matched to a gene: 8. CDR1 and CDR2 (germline): MNHEY, SVGAGI. CDR3 region: CASSTTETGGNQPQHF. The CDR3 coding sequence is TGTGCCAGCAGTACCACGGAGACAGGGGGCAATCAGCCCCAGCATTTT.

V and J are TRBV4-1 and TRBJ2-5, with D possibly matching TRBD2 (6 bases). Trimming pared 4 bases from V and 4 bases from J, leaving 16 bases between. From germline, CDR1 is MGHRA and CDR2 YSYEKL. The CDR3 totals 15 residues. The CDR3 here is CASSPAGGKRETQYF. DNA of the CDR3: TGCGCCAGCAGCCCCGCTGGAGGGAAGAGAGAGACCCAGTACTTC.

This chain uses TRBV6-5 with TRBJ1-5; a possible D gene is TRBD1 (6 bases). The V end was cut by 4 bases, the J end by 4 bases, with 14 bases between. This CDR3 region has 15 residues. Germline loops: CDR1 MNHEY, CDR2 SVGAGI. The CDR3 is CASSWGGPGNQPQHF. CDR3 nucleotides: TGTGCCAGCAGTTGGGGGGGGCCGGGAAATCAGCCCCAGCATTTT.

This clonotype was seen a handful of times. The chain joins TRBV20-1 to TRBJ1-5, with TRBD1 matching over 7 bases. V trimming: 1 base; J trimming: 3 bases; junction bases outside the gene matches: 9. Germline CDR1 and CDR2: DFQATT and SNEGSKA (reference sequence). This CDR3 spans 16 amino acids. The CDR3 loop is CSARGTGARSNQPQHF. CDR3 coding DNA: TGCAGTGCTAGAGGTACAGGGGCCCGCTCCAATCAGCCCCAGCATTTT.

This clonotype occurred a few times. The rearrangement uses TRBV4-3 and TRBJ2-3, with 10 bases matching TRBD2. V lost 0 bases and J lost 4; bases outside the gene matches: 7. The CDR3 is 17 residues long. In germline, CDR1 is LGHNA, CDR2 YSLEER. In nucleotides, the CDR3 is TGCGCCAGCAGCCAAGATGCGAGCGGGGGGGTCGCAGATACGCAGTATTTT. Translated, it gives CASSQDASGGVADTQYF.

The chain links TRBV6-2 or TRBV6-3 to TRBJ2-7; D is uncertain. Trimming took 2 bases from V and 2 from J, leaving 13 bases between them. Per germline, CDR1 MNHEY and CDR2 SVGEGT. This CDR3 comprises 15 residues. The DNA for the CDR3 is TGTGCCAGCAGTTACGAGCTGGGAAAGACCTACGAGCAGTACTTC. Translation gives CASSYELGKTYEQYF.

The chain recombines TRBV12-3 or TRBV12-4 with TRBJ1-5; no clear D. The CDR3 is 13 amino acids. The germline V and J ends were trimmed by 4 bases and 4 bases, with 8 bases remaining between them. The CDR3 DNA reads TGTGCCAGCAGTTCTGTTGATAATCAGCCCCAGCATTTT. Its translation is CASSSVDNQPQHF.